The present T cell receptor beta chain was sequenced within a study of radiation and T cells in renal cell carcinoma. The wider study: Nephrectomy followed 15 Gy stereotactic body radiation by 4 weeks. Study outcomes and limitations: No pretreatment tumor biopsies were available for baseline clonotypes. From baseline, blood top tumor clonotypes peaked at 2 weeks post-radiation.

CDR3 length: 16 residues. The V gene lost 0 bases and the J gene lost 0 bases, with 12 bases spanning the gap. CDR1 is SGHRS and CDR2 is YFSETQ in the germline V gene. The time point was: baseline pretreatment blood. Treatment of the sample: 15 Gy SBRT to primary tumor, nephrectomy 4 weeks later. Libraries were prepared by immunoSEQ multiplex PCR; TCRdb keeps only in-frame clonotypes and omits some of them. The table includes about 130,000 clones, around nine tenths detected once. Comment on this clone: What it binds is unknown.

The V call is TRBV5-1, the J call TRBJ1-1, with a weak D call TRBD1 (6 bases). Here the sequenced sample was blood, taken from a patient whose treatment included radiotherapy and nephrectomy. The TCR was taken from a woman in her fifties or sixties with renal cell carcinoma. This CDR3 is CASSLDRAAMNTEAFF. The CDR3, as DNA: TGCGCCAGCAGCTTGGACAGGGCGGCGATGAACACTGAAGCTTTCTTT.